These 23 T cell receptor beta chains originate from one sample sequenced in a study of PD-1 blockade in classical Hodgkin lymphoma. With no exception, relapse followed autologous stem cell transplantation in all patients, and brentuximab vedotin exposure varied. Profiled with immunoSEQ multiplex PCR; TCRdb holds only in-frame clones, not every one. The sample carries 100,000 or so clones, 80% to 90% recorded once. Sequencing was performed on peripheral blood mononuclear cells (PBMCs), taken before the second cycle of nivolumab. These TCRs come from a human donor with classical Hodgkin lymphoma.

This clone was recorded once. The chain employs TRBV5-4 and TRBJ1-2; no firm D call. This CDR3 is built from 13 residues. The germline V and J ends were trimmed by 0 bases and 4 bases, with 7 bases remaining between them. Germline lookup yields CDR1 SGHNT and CDR2 YYREEE (reference sequence). The CDR3 DNA follows: TGTGCCAGCAGCTTGGACACTTCCTATGGCTACACCTTC. This encodes CASSLDTSYGYTF.

The CDR3 DNA follows: TGTGCTAGTGGTATCCGGGACACGAATAATGAAAAACTGTTTTTT. Amino acids: CASGIRDTNNEKLFF. This chain uses TRBV12-5 with TRBJ1-4; D perhaps matches TRBD1 (6 bases). Germline-derived CDR1 and CDR2 are LGHNT and FRNRAP. The V gene lost 5 bases and the J gene lost 4 bases, with 14 bases spanning the gap. This CDR3 spans 15 amino acids.

V and J are TRBV28 and TRBJ2-7, with D possibly TRBD1 on 6 matching bases. With 6 bases removed from V and 4 bases from J, the gap between germline ends came to 10 bases. Germline assignment: CDR1 MDHEN and CDR2 SYDVKM. The CDR3 contains 12 residues. The CDR3 DNA reads as TGTGCCAGCAGCCCTCAGGGGTACGAGCAGTACTTC. Protein sequence: CASSPQGYEQYF.

This chain connects TRBV9 to TRBJ1-3; D uncertain. This CDR3 is built from 14 residues. Trimming shortened V by 4 bases and J by 0 bases, and 8 bases separated the two germline ends. Germline V CDR1 and CDR2: SGDLS, YYNGEE. The CDR3 loop reads CASSPRDSGNTIYF. CDR3 bases: TGTGCCAGCAGCCCCCGAGACTCTGGAAACACCATATATTTT.

V and J are TRBV19 and TRBJ2-1; 8 positions match TRBD2. This CDR3 has 16 amino acids. The V and J ends lost 3 bases and 7 bases, in that order; junction bases with no gene match: 11. Germline V gene sequence: CDR1 LNHDA, CDR2 SQIVND (reference sequence). CDR3 protein: CASSMPPGGAGNEQFF. The CDR3, as DNA: TGTGCCAGTAGTATGCCCCCCGGGGGGGCCGGGAATGAGCAGTTCTTC.

J is TRBJ1-5 and V is TRBV5-6; D gene ambiguous. The CDR3 loop spans 16 amino acids. V lost 1 base and J 6 bases, leaving 17 bases between the germline ends. Germline-derived CDR1 and CDR2 are SGHDT and YYEEEE. The CDR3, as DNA: TGTGCCAGCAGCTTGAGGGTCAAGCCCACGGGTCAGCCCCAGCATTTT. It codes for CASSLRVKPTGQPQHF.

The chain employs TRBV4-1 and TRBJ2-7; D uncertain. V was trimmed by 0 bases and J by 5 bases, leaving 14 bases between them. Per germline, CDR1 MGHRA and CDR2 YSYEKL. The CDR3 loop spans 15 amino acids. Here the CDR3 DNA reads TGCGCCAGCAGCCAAGAGAACTGGCCTTGGGACGAGCAGTACTTC. Translating it yields CASSQENWPWDEQYF.

V usage is TRBV6-6 and J usage is TRBJ1-2; D not certain. Trimming took 4 bases from V and 8 from J, leaving 8 bases between them. Per the germline V gene, CDR1 is MNHNY and CDR2 is SVGAGI (reference sequence). This CDR3 region has 11 residues. CDR3 amino acids: CASSWEAGYTF. The CDR3, as DNA: TGTGCCAGCAGTTGGGAGGCGGGCTACACCTTC.

The V gene is TRBV5-4, the J gene TRBJ2-3, with D unresolved. Trimming took off 5 bases at V and 1 base at J, with 11 bases between the two ends. This CDR3 contains 14 residues. CDR1 is SGHNT and CDR2 is YYREEE in the germline V gene (reference sequence). The CDR3 DNA is TGTGCCAGCAGGGCCGTGGGTCGCACAGATACGCAGTATTTT. This gives the protein CASRAVGRTDTQYF. Looking up the rest from reference TRBV5-4 and TRBJ2-3 gives the full variable domain: ETGVTQSPTHLIKTRGQQVTLRCSSQSGHNTVSWYQQALGQGPQFIFQYYREEENGRGNFPPRFSGLQFPNYSSELNVNALELDDSALYLCASRAVGRTDTQYFGPGTRLTVL.

The chain combines TRBV5-1 with TRBJ1-1, with D possibly TRBD1 on 5 matching bases. Trimming cost V 5 bases and J 0 bases, with 14 bases left between them. The CDR3 totals 15 residues. CDR1 is SGHRS, CDR2 YFSETQ, per germline. The chain's CDR3 is CASSFEGPLNTEAFF. DNA of the CDR3: TGCGCCAGCAGTTTTGAGGGACCCCTGAACACTGAAGCTTTCTTT.

The count of this clone is one. The chain joins TRBV18 to TRBJ2-7, with a tentative D call TRBD1 (6 bases). CDR1 KGHSH and CDR2 LQKENI come from the germline V gene. The length of the CDR3 is 14 residues. V gave up 3 bases and J gave up 3 bases, with 12 bases separating them. The CDR3 region is CASSPRDINYEQYF. CDR3 DNA sequence: TGTGCCAGCTCACCTCGGGACATCAACTACGAGCAGTACTTC.

In its sample, this clone was seen many times. This sequence joins TRBV7-6 and TRBJ1-2; D is ambiguous. The CDR3 has 14 amino acids. The germline V gene encodes CDR1 SGHVS and CDR2 FNYEAQ. The ends were cut back, 1 base at V and 2 bases at J, with 8 bases in the middle. The CDR3 region is CASSLEASNYGYTF. The CDR3 region has the DNA TGTGCCAGCAGCTTAGAGGCATCCAACTATGGCTACACCTTC.

Here the CDR3 reads CASGLIGQIPNQPQHF. CDR3 in DNA: TGTGCCAGTGGACTTATCGGACAGATTCCCAATCAGCCCCAGCATTTT. This chain uses TRBV19 with TRBJ1-5; TRBD1 is a possible D gene (6 bases). The CDR3 is 16 amino acids. Trimming took off 8 bases at V and 3 bases at J, with 20 bases between the two ends. Germline values: CDR1 LNHDA, CDR2 SQIVND (reference sequence). Full variable domain (rest looked up from reference TRBV19 and TRBJ1-5): DGGITQSPKYLFRKEGQNVTLSCEQNLNHDAMYWYRQDPGQGLRLIYYSQIVNDFQKGDIAEGYSVSREKKESFPLTVTSAQKNPTAFYLCASGLIGQIPNQPQHFGDGTRLSIL.

This chain connects TRBV6-5 to TRBJ1-6; 9 bases are a match to TRBD1. This CDR3 comprises 15 residues. Losses at the gene ends were 7 bases for V and 10 bases for J; bases not matched to a gene: 11. The germline V gene encodes CDR1 MNHEY and CDR2 SVGAGI. The CDR3 protein is CASTWGTGNRSPLHF. The DNA of the CDR3 is TGTGCCAGCACCTGGGGGACAGGGAACCGATCACCCCTCCACTTT.

V usage is TRBV28 and J usage is TRBJ2-5, with 8 bases lining up with TRBD1. V was clipped by 2 bases and J by 2 bases; unmatched bases: 10. The germline gives CDR1 MDHEN, CDR2 SYDVKM. This CDR3 spans 17 amino acids. The CDR3 here is CASSLVGYGQGQETQYF. The CDR3 DNA reads as TGTGCCAGCAGTTTAGTGGGCTACGGACAGGGACAAGAGACCCAGTACTTC.

This clone has a single count. This sequence joins TRBV27 and TRBJ1-1, with D uncertain. From germline, CDR1 is MNHEY and CDR2 SMNVEV (reference sequence). Trimming stripped 4 bases from V and 4 bases from J, with 13 bases between. The length of the CDR3 is 14 residues. This chain's CDR3 is CASSSNWLGTEAFF. As DNA, the CDR3 is TGTGCCAGCAGTTCCAACTGGCTGGGCACTGAAGCTTTCTTT.

This rearrangement joins TRBV13 to TRBJ1-1, with a weak D call TRBD1 (6 bases). The CDR3 sequence is 13 residues long. Germline lookup yields CDR1 PRHDT and CDR2 FYEKMQ (reference sequence). Trimming shortened V by 1 base and J by 5 bases, and 8 bases separated the two germline ends. CDR3 region: CASSLAGATEAFF. CDR3 DNA sequence: TGTGCCAGCAGCTTAGCGGGGGCGACTGAAGCTTTCTTT.

The chain has TRBV19 and TRBJ2-1; TRBD1 or TRBD2 may be the D gene (5 bases each). This CDR3 is built from 15 residues. The germline V gene encodes CDR1 LNHDA and CDR2 SQIVND (reference sequence). V was pared by 3 bases and J by 4 bases, with 13 bases between. The CDR3 DNA is TGTGCCAGTAGTATTTTTGGGGACGGGTACAATGAGCAGTTCTTC. It specifies CASSIFGDGYNEQFF.

This rearrangement joins TRBV27 to TRBJ2-7, with D uncertain. Between the trimmed V and J ends, which lost 1 base and 2 bases, there was a span of 9 bases. CDR3 length: 14 residues. Looked up from germline, CDR1 is MNHEY and CDR2 is SMNVEV (reference sequence). The CDR3 sequence: CASSLYSAAYEQYF. As DNA, the CDR3 is TGTGCCAGCAGTTTATATAGTGCCGCCTACGAGCAGTACTTC.

The chain employs TRBV21-1 and TRBJ1-6; the table's D call, TRBD1, has no DNA check behind it. TRBV21-1 constitutes a pseudogene. The CDR3 length is 19 residues. Here the CDR3 DNA reads TGTGCCAGCACCCGACCCCGGGACAGTCAACACATCTATAATTCACCCCTCCACTTT. This codes for CASTRPRDSQHIYNSPLHF.

The chain uses TRBV28 and TRBJ1-5, with D tentatively TRBD1 (5 bases). V was shortened by 6 bases and J by 4 bases, with 13 bases between the two germline ends. This CDR3 region has 14 residues. In germline, CDR1 is MDHEN, CDR2 SYDVKM. The CDR3 spells CASSLTGGNQPQHF. The CDR3, as DNA: TGTGCCAGCAGCCTGACCGGGGGGAATCAGCCCCAGCATTTT. The complete variable domain, with remaining parts taken from reference TRBV28 and TRBJ1-5, reads DVKVTQSSRYLVKRTGEKVFLECVQDMDHENMFWYRQDPGLGLRLIYFSYDVKMKEKGDIPEGYSVSREKKERFSLILESASTNQTSMYLCASSLTGGNQPQHFGDGTRLSIL.

The chain has TRBV30 and TRBJ2-1; D possibly corresponds to TRBD2 (6 bases). There are 14 residues in the CDR3. Per the germline V gene, CDR1 is GTSNPN and CDR2 is SVGIG (reference sequence). With 0 bases removed from V and 9 bases from J, the gap between germline ends came to 15 bases. The CDR3 reads CAWSVGGHLGEQFF. The DNA of the CDR3 is TGTGCCTGGAGTGTTGGAGGGCATCTCGGTGAGCAGTTCTTC.

The chain recombines TRBV2 with TRBJ2-3, with 8 bases lining up with TRBD2. In germline, CDR1 is SNHLY, CDR2 FYNNEI. The V gene end was trimmed by 2 bases and the J gene end by 0 bases; junction bases not matched to a gene: 4. The CDR3 is 16 residues long. The CDR3 reads CASSEWGGGSTDTQYF. The CDR3 bases are TGTGCCAGCAGTGAATGGGGCGGGGGGAGCACAGATACGCAGTATTTT.